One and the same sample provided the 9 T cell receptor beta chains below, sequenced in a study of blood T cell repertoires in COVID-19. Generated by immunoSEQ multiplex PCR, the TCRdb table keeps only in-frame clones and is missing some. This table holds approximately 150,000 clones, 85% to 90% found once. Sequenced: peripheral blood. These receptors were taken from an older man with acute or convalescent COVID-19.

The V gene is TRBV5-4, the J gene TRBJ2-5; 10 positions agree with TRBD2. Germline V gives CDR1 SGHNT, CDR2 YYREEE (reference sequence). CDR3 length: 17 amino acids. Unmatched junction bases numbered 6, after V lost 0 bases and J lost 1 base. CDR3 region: CASSLGAAGGVQETQYF. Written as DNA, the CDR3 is TGTGCCAGCAGCTTGGGTGCAGCGGGGGGGGTCCAAGAGACCCAGTACTTC.

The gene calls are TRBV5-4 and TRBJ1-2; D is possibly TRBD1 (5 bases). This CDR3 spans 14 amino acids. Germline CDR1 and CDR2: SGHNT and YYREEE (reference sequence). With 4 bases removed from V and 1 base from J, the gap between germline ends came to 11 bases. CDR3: CASSPPGLNYGYTF. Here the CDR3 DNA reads TGTGCCAGCAGCCCACCGGGACTTAACTATGGCTACACCTTC. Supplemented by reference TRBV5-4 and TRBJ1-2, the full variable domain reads ETGVTQSPTHLIKTRGQQVTLRCSSQSGHNTVSWYQQALGQGPQFIFQYYREEENGRGNFPPRFSGLQFPNYSSELNVNALELDDSALYLCASSPPGLNYGYTFGSGTRLTVV.

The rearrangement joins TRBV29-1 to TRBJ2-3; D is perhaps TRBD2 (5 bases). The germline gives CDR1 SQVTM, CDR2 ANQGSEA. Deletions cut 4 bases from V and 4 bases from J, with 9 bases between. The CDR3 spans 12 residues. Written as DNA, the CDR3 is TGCAGCGTTGCTCCCGGGGCAGATACGCAGTATTTT. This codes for CSVAPGADTQYF.

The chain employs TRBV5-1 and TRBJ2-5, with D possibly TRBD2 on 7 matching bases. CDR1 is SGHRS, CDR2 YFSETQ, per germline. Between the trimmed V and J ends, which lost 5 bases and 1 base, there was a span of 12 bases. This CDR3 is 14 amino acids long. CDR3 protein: CASRVRGGQETQYF. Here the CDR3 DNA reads TGCGCCAGCAGGGTTAGGGGGGGCCAAGAGACCCAGTACTTC.

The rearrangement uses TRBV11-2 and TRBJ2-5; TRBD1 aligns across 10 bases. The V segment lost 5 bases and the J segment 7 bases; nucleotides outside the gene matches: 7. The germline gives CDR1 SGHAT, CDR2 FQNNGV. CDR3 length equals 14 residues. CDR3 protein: CASSRDRGQGTQYF. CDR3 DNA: TGTGCCAGCAGCAGGGACAGGGGCCAGGGGACCCAGTACTTC.

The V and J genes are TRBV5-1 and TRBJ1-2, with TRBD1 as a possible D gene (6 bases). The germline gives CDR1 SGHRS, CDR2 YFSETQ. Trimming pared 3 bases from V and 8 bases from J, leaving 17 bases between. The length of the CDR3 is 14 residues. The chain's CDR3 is CASSSSEQGEGYTF. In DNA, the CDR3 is TGCGCCAGCAGCTCTTCTGAACAGGGTGAGGGCTACACCTTC. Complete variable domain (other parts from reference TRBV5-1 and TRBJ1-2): KAGVTQTPRYLIKTRGQQVTLSCSPISGHRSVSWYQQTPGQGLQFLFEYFSETQRNKGNFPGRFSGRQFSNSRSEMNVSTLELGDSALYLCASSSSEQGEGYTFGSGTRLTVV.

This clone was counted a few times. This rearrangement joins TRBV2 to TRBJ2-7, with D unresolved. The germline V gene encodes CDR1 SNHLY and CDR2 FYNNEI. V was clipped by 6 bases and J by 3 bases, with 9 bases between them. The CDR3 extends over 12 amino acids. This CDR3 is CASSPLLYEQYF. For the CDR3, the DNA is TGTGCCAGCAGCCCCCTACTCTACGAGCAGTACTTC. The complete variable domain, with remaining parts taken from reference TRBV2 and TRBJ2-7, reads EPEVTQTPSHQVTQMGQEVILRCVPISNHLYFYWYRQILGQKVEFLVSFYNNEISEKSEIFDDQFSVERPDGSNFTLKIRSTKLEDSAMYFCASSPLLYEQYFGPGTRLTVT.

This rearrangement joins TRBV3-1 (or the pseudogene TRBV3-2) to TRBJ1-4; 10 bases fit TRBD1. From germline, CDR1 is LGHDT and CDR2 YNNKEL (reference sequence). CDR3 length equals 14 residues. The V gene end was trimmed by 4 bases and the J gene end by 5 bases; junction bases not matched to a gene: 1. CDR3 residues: CASSPGQGNEKLFF. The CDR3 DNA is TGTGCCAGCAGCCCGGGACAGGGGAATGAAAAACTGTTTTTT.

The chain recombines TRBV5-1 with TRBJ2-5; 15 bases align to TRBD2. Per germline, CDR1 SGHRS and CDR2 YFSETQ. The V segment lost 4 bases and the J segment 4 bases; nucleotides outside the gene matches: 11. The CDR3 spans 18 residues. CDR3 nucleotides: TGCGCCAGCAGCGCCGGACTAGCGGGGGGGCCGGGCGCAGAGACCCAGTACTTC. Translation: CASSAGLAGGPGAETQYF.